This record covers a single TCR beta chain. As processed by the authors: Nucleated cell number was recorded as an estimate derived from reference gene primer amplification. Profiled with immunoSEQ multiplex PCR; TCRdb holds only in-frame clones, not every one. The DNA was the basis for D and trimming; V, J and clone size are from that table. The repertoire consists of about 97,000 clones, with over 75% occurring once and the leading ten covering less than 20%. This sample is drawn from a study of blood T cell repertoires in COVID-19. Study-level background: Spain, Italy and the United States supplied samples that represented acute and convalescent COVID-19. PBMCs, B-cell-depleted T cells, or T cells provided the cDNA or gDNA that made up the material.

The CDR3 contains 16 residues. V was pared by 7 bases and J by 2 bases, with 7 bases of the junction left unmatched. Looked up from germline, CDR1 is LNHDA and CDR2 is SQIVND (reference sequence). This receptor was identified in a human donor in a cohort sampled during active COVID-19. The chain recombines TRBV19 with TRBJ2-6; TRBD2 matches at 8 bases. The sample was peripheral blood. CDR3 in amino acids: CASTPGGAPGANVLTF. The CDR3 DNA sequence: TGTGCCAGTACCCCGGGGGGGGCGCCTGGGGCCAACGTCCTGACTTTC.